This is a list of T cell receptor beta chains from one sample in a study of T-cell reconstitution after alpha-beta-depleted transplantation in children. In TCRdb, the PCR reads were re-called with MiXCR into one record per CDR3 protein. Among roughly 200,000 distinct CDR3 sequences, more than 12% were seen once, and the ten largest hold about 13%. This specimen consisted of PBMCs from the stem cell graft donor, obtained from the stem cell graft. The receptors here all came from a human donor who donated a stem cell graft to a child with acute lymphoblastic leukemia. Each CDR3 is given with its conserved first and last residue. The D gene is left open where the match is weak. Not all rows give a size; the values are once, few, many and, for expanded clones, a class.

size	V	D	J	CDR3	DNA
few	TRBV7-6	TRBD2	TRBJ2-1	CASSLPGRINEQFF	TGTGCCAGCAGCTTACCCGGGAGGATCAATGAGCAGTTCTTC
many	TRBV28	.	TRBJ2-5	CASRPPLETQYF	TGTGCCAGCAGACCCCCCCTGGAGACCCAGTACTTC
many	TRBV7-8	TRBD1	TRBJ1-3	CASSRQGRGNTIYF	TGTGCCAGCAGCCGACAGGGGAGGGGAAACACCATATATTTT
many	TRBV12-3/TRBV12-4	.	TRBJ1-1	CASSPHRETTEAFF	TGTGCCAGCAGTCCTCACAGGGAAACCACTGAAGCTTTCTTT
many	TRBV5-6	TRBD1	TRBJ2-7	CASSLGPDRFYEQYF	TGTGCCAGCAGTCTAGGACCGGACAGGTTTTACGAGCAGTACTTC
many	TRBV5-1	TRBD1	TRBJ2-3	CASSDGQGTDTQYF	TGCGCCAGCAGCGATGGACAGGGCACAGATACGCAGTATTTT
many	TRBV11-1	TRBD2	TRBJ2-1	CASSRGLAGVPYNEQFF	TGTGCCAGCAGCCGGGGACTAGCGGGAGTACCCTACAATGAGCAGTTCTTC
many	TRBV15	.	TRBJ2-2	CATRPLAGKFTGELFF	TGTGCCACCAGGCCCCTCGCAGGGAAGTTCACCGGGGAGCTGTTTTTT
many	TRBV24-1	.	TRBJ2-1	CATSDQDGSGNEQFF	TGTGCCACCAGTGATCAAGACGGGAGTGGGAATGAGCAGTTCTTC
many	TRBV24-1	TRBD2	TRBJ2-3	CATSDPSGSTDTQYF	TGTGCCACCAGTGACCCTAGCGGGAGCACAGATACGCAGTATTTT
many	TRBV19	.	TRBJ1-5	CASSTQIEYQPQHF	TGTGCCAGTAGTACCCAGATTGAGTATCAGCCCCAGCATTTT
many	TRBV19	.	TRBJ2-2	CASSISSRGPGELFF	TGTGCCAGTAGTATAAGTTCCCGGGGGCCCGGGGAGCTGTTTTTT
many	TRBV20-1	TRBD1	TRBJ2-7	CSARDYGTGESEQYF	TGCAGTGCTAGAGATTACGGGACAGGGGAGAGCGAGCAGTACTTC
many	TRBV20-1	.	TRBJ2-3	CSAREGDTQYF	TGCAGTGCTAGGGAGGGCGATACGCAGTATTTT
few	TRBV12-3/TRBV12-4	.	TRBJ2-7	CASSSGGIYEQYF	TGTGCCAGCAGCTCCGGGGGAATCTACGAGCAGTACTTC
many	TRBV20-1	TRBD2	TRBJ2-1	CSAKGLAGGLSSYNEQFF	TGCAGTGCTAAAGGGCTAGCGGGAGGGTTGAGCTCCTACAATGAGCAGTTCTTC
many	TRBV27	.	TRBJ2-1	CASSPIEAREQFF	TGTGCCAGCAGTCCCATTGAGGCCCGTGAGCAGTTCTTC
many	TRBV5-1	TRBD2	TRBJ2-1	CASSEGTSGIFNEQFF	TGCGCCAGCAGCGAAGGGACTAGCGGCATATTCAATGAGCAGTTCTTC
few	TRBV5-5	.	TRBJ2-3	CASSRSDTQYF	TGTGCCAGCAGCCGATCAGATACGCAGTATTTT
few	TRBV10-1	TRBD2	TRBJ2-1	CASSESTRASGSRTEQFF	TGCGCCAGCAGTGAGTCGACTCGGGCTAGCGGGAGCAGGACTGAGCAGTTCTTC
many	TRBV4-2	.	TRBJ2-3	CASSQALTERVLDTQYF	TGTGCCAGCAGCCAGGCCCTTACAGAGCGCGTGCTAGATACGCAGTATTTT
.	TRBV7-9	.	TRBJ2-3	CASSWPGSARTDTQYF	TGTGCCAGCAGTTGGCCGGGGAGCGCTCGCACAGATACGCAGTATTTT
many	TRBV5-1	TRBD2	TRBJ2-7	CASSPPGSGRTYEQYF	TGCGCCAGCAGCCCCCCGGGTAGCGGGAGAACCTACGAGCAGTACTTC